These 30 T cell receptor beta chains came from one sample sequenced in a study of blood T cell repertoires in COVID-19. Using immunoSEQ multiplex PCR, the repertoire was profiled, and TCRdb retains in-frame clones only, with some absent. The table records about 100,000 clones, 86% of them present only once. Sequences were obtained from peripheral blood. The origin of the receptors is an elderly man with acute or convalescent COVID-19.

The CDR3 DNA sequence: TGTGCCAGCATCTCTCAGACAGGGCCCTACGAGCAGTACTTC. Protein: CASISQTGPYEQYF. The chain employs TRBV7-2 and TRBJ2-7, with TRBD1 matching over 7 bases. CDR3 length: 14 residues. Germline CDR1 SGHTA, CDR2 FQGNSA. Losses at the gene ends were 7 bases for V and 2 bases for J; bases not matched to a gene: 8.

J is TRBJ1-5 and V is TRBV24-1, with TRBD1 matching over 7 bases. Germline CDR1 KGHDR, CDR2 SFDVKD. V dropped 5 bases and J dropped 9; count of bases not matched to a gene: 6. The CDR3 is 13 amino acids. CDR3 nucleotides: TGTGCCACCAGTGGACAGGGTGCTGGGCCCCAGCATTTT. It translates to CATSGQGAGPQHF.

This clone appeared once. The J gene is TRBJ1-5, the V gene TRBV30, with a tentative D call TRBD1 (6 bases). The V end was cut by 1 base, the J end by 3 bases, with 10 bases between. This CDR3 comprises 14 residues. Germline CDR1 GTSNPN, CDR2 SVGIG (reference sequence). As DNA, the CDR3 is TGTGCCTGGAGTGCAGGACAGTACAATCAGCCCCAGCATTTT. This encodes CAWSAGQYNQPQHF.

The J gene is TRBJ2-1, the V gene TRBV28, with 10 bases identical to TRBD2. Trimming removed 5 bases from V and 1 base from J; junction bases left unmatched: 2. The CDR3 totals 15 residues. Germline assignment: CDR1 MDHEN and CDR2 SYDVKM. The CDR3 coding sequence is TGTGCCAGCAGTGAACTAGCGGGATCCTACAATGAGCAGTTCTTC. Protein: CASSELAGSYNEQFF. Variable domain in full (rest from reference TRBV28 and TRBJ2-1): DVKVTQSSRYLVKRTGEKVFLECVQDMDHENMFWYRQDPGLGLRLIYFSYDVKMKEKGDIPEGYSVSREKKERFSLILESASTNQTSMYLCASSELAGSYNEQFFGPGTRLTVL.

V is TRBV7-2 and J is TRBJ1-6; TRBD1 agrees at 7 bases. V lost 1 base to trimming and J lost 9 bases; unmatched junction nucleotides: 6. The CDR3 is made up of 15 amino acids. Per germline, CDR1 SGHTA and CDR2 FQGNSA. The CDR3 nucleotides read TGTGCCAGCAGCTTAGTTGCCACAGGGGTTTCACCCCTCCACTTT. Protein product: CASSLVATGVSPLHF.

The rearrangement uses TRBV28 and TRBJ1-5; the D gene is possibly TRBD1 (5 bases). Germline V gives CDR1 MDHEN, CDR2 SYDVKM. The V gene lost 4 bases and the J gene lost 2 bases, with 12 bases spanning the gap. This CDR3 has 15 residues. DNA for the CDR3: TGTGCCAGCAGTTGGGGGGACGTGGGCAATCAGCCCCAGCATTTT. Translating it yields CASSWGDVGNQPQHF.

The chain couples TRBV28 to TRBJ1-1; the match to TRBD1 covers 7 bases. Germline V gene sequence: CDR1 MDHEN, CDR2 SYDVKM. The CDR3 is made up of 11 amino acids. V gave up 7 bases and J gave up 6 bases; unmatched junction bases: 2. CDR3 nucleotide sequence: TGTGCCAGCACCGGGACAGCTGAAGCTTTCTTT. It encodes CASTGTAEAFF.

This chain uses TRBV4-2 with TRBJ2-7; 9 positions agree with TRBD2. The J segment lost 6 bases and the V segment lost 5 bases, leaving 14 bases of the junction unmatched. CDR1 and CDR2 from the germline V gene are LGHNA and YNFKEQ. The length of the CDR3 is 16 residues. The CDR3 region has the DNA TGTGCCAGCAGCAAACAGGTCAGCGGGAGGTTTAGCGAGCAGTACTTC. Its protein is CASSKQVSGRFSEQYF.

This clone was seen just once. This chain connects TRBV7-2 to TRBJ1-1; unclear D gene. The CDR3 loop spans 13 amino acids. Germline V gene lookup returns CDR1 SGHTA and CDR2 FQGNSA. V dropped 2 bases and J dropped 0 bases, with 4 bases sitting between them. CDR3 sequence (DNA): TGTGCCAGCAGCTTATTCGTGAACACTGAAGCTTTCTTT. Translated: CASSLFVNTEAFF.

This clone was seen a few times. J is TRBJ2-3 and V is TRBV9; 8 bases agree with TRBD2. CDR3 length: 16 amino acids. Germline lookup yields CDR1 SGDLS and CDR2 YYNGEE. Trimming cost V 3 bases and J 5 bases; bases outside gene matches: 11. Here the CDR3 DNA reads TGTGCCAGCAGCGCCGGGGGGGACTGGGGCGGAGATACGCAGTATTTT. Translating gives CASSAGGDWGGDTQYF.

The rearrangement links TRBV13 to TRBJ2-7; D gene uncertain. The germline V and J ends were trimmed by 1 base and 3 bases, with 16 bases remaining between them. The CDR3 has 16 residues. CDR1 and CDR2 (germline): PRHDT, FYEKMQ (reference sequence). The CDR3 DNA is TGTGCCAGCAGCTTAGAGTTGGCGGAAGTCGGCTACGAGCAGTACTTC. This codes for CASSLELAEVGYEQYF.

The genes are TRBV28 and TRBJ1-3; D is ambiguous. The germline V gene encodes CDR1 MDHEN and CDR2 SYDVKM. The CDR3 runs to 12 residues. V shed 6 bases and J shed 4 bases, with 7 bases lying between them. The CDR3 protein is CASSIRGNTIYF. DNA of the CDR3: TGTGCCAGCAGCATTCGGGGAAACACCATATATTTT.

The DNA for the CDR3 is TGTGCCTGGACTCCGGGACAGGGGCCTGGAGATACGCAGTATTTT. Translation gives CAWTPGQGPGDTQYF. The chain combines TRBV30 with TRBJ2-3, with 10 bases identical to TRBD1. Germline lookup yields CDR1 GTSNPN and CDR2 SVGIG (reference sequence). The CDR3 loop spans 15 amino acids. V was clipped by 4 bases and J by 5 bases; unmatched bases: 9.

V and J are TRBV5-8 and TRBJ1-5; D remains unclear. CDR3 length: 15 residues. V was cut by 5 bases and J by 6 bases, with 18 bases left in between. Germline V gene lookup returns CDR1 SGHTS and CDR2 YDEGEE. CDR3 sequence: CASSGPGGLGQPQHF. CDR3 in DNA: TGTGCCAGCAGTGGGCCAGGAGGATTGGGTCAGCCCCAGCATTTT. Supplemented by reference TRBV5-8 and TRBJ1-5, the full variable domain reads EAGVTQSPTHLIKTRGQQATLRCSPISGHTSVYWYQQALGLGLQFLLWYDEGEERNRGNFPPRFSGRQFPNYSSELNVNALELEDSALYLCASSGPGGLGQPQHFGDGTRLSIL.

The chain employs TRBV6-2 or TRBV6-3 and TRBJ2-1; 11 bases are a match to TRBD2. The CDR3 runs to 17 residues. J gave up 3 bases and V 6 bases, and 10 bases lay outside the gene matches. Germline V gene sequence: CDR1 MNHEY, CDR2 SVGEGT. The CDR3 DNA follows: TGTGCCAGCAGCCAAGCCGGGACTAGCGGAGGCTACAATGAGCAGTTCTTC. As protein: CASSQAGTSGGYNEQFF.

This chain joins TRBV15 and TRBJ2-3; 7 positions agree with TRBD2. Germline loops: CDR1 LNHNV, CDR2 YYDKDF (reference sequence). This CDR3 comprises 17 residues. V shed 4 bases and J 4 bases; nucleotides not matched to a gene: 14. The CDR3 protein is CATSKGGARGVSDTQYF. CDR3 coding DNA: TGTGCCACCAGCAAGGGAGGGGCTAGGGGAGTGTCAGATACGCAGTATTTT. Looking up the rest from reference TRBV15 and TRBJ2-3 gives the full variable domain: DAMVIQNPRYQVTQFGKPVTLSCSQTLNHNVMYWYQQKSSQAPKLLFHYYDKDFNNEADTPDNFQSRRPNTSFCFLDIRSPGLGDTAMYLCATSKGGARGVSDTQYFGPGTRLTVL.

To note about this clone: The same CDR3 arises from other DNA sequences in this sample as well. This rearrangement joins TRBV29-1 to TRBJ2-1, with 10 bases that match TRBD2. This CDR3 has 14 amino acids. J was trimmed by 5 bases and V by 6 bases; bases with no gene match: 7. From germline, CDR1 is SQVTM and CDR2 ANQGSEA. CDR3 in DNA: TGCAGCGTCGAGGGGCTAGCGGGAGACAATGAGCAGTTCTTC. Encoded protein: CSVEGLAGDNEQFF.

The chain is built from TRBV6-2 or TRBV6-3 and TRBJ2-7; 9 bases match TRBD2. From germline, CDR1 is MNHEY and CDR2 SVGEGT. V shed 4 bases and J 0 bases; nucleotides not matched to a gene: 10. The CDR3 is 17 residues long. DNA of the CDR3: TGTGCCAGCAGTTTCCCGCCGGGACTAGCTTACTCCTACGAGCAGTACTTC. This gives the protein CASSFPPGLAYSYEQYF.

The DNA for the CDR3 is TGTGCCAGCAGTGACTTGACAGATACGCAGTATTTT. As protein: CASSDLTDTQYF. This chain uses TRBV2 with TRBJ2-3; D gene ambiguous. V was clipped by 3 bases and J by 3 bases, with 4 bases between them. The CDR3 extends over 12 amino acids. CDR1 and CDR2 (germline): SNHLY, FYNNEI. The variable domain in full, completed from reference TRBV2 and TRBJ2-3, reads EPEVTQTPSHQVTQMGQEVILRCVPISNHLYFYWYRQILGQKVEFLVSFYNNEISEKSEIFDDQFSVERPDGSNFTLKIRSTKLEDSAMYFCASSDLTDTQYFGPGTRLTVL.

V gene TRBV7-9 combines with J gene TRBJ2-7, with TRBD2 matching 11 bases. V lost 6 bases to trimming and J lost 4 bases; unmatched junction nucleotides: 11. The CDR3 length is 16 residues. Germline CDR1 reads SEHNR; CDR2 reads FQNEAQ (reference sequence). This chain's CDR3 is CASRYYLAGGPYEQYF. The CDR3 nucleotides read TGTGCCAGCAGGTACTATTTAGCGGGAGGGCCATACGAGCAGTACTTC.

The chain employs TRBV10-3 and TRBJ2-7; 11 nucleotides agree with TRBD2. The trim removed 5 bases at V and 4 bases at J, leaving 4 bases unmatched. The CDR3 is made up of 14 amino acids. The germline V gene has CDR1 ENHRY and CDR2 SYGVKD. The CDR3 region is CAISTLAGGYEQYF. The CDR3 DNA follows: TGTGCCATCAGTACCCTAGCGGGAGGTTACGAGCAGTACTTC.

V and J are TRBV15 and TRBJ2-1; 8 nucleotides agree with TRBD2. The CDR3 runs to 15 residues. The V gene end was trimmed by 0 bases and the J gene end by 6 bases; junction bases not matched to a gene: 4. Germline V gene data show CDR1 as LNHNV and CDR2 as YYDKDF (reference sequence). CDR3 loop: CATSREAGGINEQFF. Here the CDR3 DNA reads TGTGCCACCAGCAGAGAGGCGGGAGGTATCAATGAGCAGTTCTTC.

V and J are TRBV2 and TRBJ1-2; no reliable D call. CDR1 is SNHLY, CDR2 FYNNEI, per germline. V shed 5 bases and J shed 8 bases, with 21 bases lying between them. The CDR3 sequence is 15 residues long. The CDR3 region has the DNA TGTGCCAGCAGTCGCAGGAATGGGGAGGATGGGGGCTACACCTTC. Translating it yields CASSRRNGEDGGYTF.

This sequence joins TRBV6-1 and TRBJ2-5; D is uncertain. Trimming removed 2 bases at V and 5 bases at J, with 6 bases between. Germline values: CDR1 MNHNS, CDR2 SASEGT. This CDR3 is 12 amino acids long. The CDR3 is CASSEPEETQYF. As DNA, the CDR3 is TGTGCCAGCAGTGAACCCGAGGAGACCCAGTACTTC.

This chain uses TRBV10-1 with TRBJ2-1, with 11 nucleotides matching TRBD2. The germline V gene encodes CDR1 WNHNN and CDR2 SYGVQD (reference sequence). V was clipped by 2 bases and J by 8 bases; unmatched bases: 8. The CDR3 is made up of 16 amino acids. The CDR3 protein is CASSEGGTSGRYEQFF. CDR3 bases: TGCGCCAGCAGTGAGGGGGGGACTAGCGGTAGGTATGAGCAGTTCTTC.

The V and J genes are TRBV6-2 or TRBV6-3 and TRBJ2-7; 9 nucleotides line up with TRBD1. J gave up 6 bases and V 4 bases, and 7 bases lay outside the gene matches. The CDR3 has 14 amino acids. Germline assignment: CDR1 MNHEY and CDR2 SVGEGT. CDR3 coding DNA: TGTGCCAGCAGTTCTACGGGACAGGGAGGCGAGCAGTACTTC. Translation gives CASSSTGQGGEQYF.

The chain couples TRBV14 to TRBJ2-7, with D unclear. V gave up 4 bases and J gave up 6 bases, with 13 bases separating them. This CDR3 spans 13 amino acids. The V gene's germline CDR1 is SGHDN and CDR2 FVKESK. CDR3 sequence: CASSRVRSSEQYF. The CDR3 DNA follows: TGTGCCAGCAGCCGAGTGCGGAGTTCCGAGCAGTACTTC.

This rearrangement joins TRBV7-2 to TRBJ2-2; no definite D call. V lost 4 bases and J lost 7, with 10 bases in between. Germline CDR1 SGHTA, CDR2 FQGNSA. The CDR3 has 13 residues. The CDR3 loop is CASSSSRIGELFF. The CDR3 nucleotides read TGTGCCAGCAGCTCCTCGAGAATCGGGGAGCTGTTTTTT.

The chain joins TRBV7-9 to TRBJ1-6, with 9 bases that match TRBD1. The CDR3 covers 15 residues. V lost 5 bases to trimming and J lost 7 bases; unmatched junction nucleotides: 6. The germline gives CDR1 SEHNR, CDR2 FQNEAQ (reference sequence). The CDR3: CASSPGTGINSPLHF. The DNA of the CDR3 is TGTGCCAGCAGCCCCGGGACAGGGATAAATTCACCCCTCCACTTT.

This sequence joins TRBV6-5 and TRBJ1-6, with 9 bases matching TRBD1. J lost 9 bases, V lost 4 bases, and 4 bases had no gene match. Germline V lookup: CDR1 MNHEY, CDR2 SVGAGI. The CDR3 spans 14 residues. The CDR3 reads CASSLRQGGSPLHF. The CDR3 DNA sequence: TGTGCCAGCAGTTTAAGACAGGGGGGTTCACCCCTCCACTTT.